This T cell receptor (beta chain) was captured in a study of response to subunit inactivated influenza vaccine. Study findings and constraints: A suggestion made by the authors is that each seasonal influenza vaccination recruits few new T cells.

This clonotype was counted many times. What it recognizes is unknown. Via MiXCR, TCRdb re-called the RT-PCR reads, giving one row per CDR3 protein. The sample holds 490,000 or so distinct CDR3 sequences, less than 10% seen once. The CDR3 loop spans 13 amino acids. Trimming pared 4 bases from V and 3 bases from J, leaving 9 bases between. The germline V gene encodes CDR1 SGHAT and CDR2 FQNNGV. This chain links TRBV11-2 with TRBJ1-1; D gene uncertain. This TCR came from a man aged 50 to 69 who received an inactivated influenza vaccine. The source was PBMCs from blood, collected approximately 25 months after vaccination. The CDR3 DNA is TGTGCCAGCAGCTCGTCATCTCACACTGAAGCTTTCTTT. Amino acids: CASSSSSHTEAFF. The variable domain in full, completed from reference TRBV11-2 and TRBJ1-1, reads EAGVAQSPRYKIIEKRQSVAFWCNPISGHATLYWYQQILGQGPKLLIQFQNNGVVDDSQLPKDRFSAERLKGVDSTLKIQPAKLEDSAVYLCASSSSSHTEAFFGQGTRLTVV.